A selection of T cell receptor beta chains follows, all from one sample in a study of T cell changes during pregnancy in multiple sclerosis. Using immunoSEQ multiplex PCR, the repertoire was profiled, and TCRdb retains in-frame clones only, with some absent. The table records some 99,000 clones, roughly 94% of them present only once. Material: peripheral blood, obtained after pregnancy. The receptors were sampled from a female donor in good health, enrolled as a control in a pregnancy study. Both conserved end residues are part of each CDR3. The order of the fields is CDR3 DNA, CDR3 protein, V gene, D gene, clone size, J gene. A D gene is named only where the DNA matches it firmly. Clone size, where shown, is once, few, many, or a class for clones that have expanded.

CDR3 DNA: TGTGCCAGCAGCTCCGACTTTAACTATGGCTACACCTTC
CDR3 protein: CASSSDFNYGYTF
V gene: TRBV7-2
D gene: .
clone size: .
J gene: TRBJ1-2

CDR3 DNA: TGTGCCATCACCCGGACAGGGGGGAACACTGAAGCTTTCTTT
CDR3 protein: CAITRTGGNTEAFF
V gene: TRBV10-3
D gene: TRBD1
clone size: .
J gene: TRBJ1-1

CDR3 DNA: TGTGCCAGCAGCCGAGTCTACGAGCAGTACTTC
CDR3 protein: CASSRVYEQYF
V gene: TRBV7-2
D gene: .
clone size: .
J gene: TRBJ2-7

CDR3 DNA: TGTGCCAGCAGCTCGTCAGTTAATGAAAAACTGTTTTTT
CDR3 protein: CASSSSVNEKLFF
V gene: TRBV5-6
D gene: .
clone size: .
J gene: TRBJ1-4

CDR3 DNA: TGTGCCACCGGACACATCACCGGGGAGCTGTTTTTT
CDR3 protein: CATGHITGELFF
V gene: TRBV19
D gene: .
clone size: .
J gene: TRBJ2-2

CDR3 DNA: TGTGCCAGCAGCTTAGTCGGGTTCTCTGGAAACACCATATATTTT
CDR3 protein: CASSLVGFSGNTIYF
V gene: TRBV11-2
D gene: .
clone size: .
J gene: TRBJ1-3

CDR3 DNA: TGTGCCAGCTTACCACTCCTAAGCTCCTACAATGAGCAGTTCTTC
CDR3 protein: CASLPLLSSYNEQFF
V gene: TRBV11-2
D gene: .
clone size: .
J gene: TRBJ2-1

CDR3 DNA: TGCACCAGCAGCCAAGCCGTCGTACTCGTTCGAGTCTACGAGCAGTACTTC
CDR3 protein: CTSSQAVVLVRVYEQYF
V gene: TRBV1
D gene: .
clone size: .
J gene: TRBJ2-7

CDR3 DNA: TGTGCCAGCAGCCCACAGGGGGCCCAATATGGCTACACCTTC
CDR3 protein: CASSPQGAQYGYTF
V gene: TRBV7-6
D gene: TRBD1
clone size: once
J gene: TRBJ1-2

CDR3 DNA: TGTGCCAGCAGCCGGGGGGGACAGCCCTACGAGCAGTACTTC
CDR3 protein: CASSRGGQPYEQYF
V gene: TRBV7-6
D gene: .
clone size: .
J gene: TRBJ2-7

CDR3 DNA: TGCGCCAGCAGCCTACGAGAGAATCTAGCGGGAGGCCACGAGCAGTACTTC
CDR3 protein: CASSLRENLAGGHEQYF
V gene: TRBV5-1
D gene: TRBD2
clone size: .
J gene: TRBJ2-7

CDR3 DNA: TGTGCCAGCACCCTTACAGGGAACGAGCAGTACTTC
CDR3 protein: CASTLTGNEQYF
V gene: TRBV5-5
D gene: .
clone size: .
J gene: TRBJ2-7

CDR3 DNA: TGTGCCAGCAGCCTCACATACGAGCAGTACTTC
CDR3 protein: CASSLTYEQYF
V gene: TRBV11-2
D gene: .
clone size: .
J gene: TRBJ2-7

CDR3 DNA: TGTGCCTTTCAGCGGGGGGCCGGGGCGACCTACAATGAGCAGTTCTTC
CDR3 protein: CAFQRGAGATYNEQFF
V gene: TRBV30
D gene: TRBD2
clone size: .
J gene: TRBJ2-1

CDR3 DNA: TGTGCCACCAGCAAGAGGGGGCTTTCTGGGGCCAACGTCCTGACTTTC
CDR3 protein: CATSKRGLSGANVLTF
V gene: TRBV15
D gene: TRBD1
clone size: .
J gene: TRBJ2-6

CDR3 DNA: TGTGCCAGCAGTTTACAGGGATCCCATCAGCCCCAGCATTTT
CDR3 protein: CASSLQGSHQPQHF
V gene: TRBV27
D gene: .
clone size: .
J gene: TRBJ1-5

CDR3 DNA: TGTGCCAGCTCACCCCCCAATAGCGGGGGGGTTTACGAGCAGTACTTC
CDR3 protein: CASSPPNSGGVYEQYF
V gene: TRBV18
D gene: TRBD2
clone size: .
J gene: TRBJ2-7

CDR3 DNA: TGCGCCAGCAGCTTGGGAGCGGGGGTAGGAGAGACCCAGTACTTC
CDR3 protein: CASSLGAGVGETQYF
V gene: TRBV5-1
D gene: TRBD2
clone size: .
J gene: TRBJ2-5

CDR3 DNA: TGTGCCTGGAGTGTACAGGCGAACACTGAAGCTTTCTTT
CDR3 protein: CAWSVQANTEAFF
V gene: TRBV30
D gene: .
clone size: .
J gene: TRBJ1-1

CDR3 DNA: TGCGCCAGCAGCTTGGCCCAGGGGGAGGACGGCTACACCTTC
CDR3 protein: CASSLAQGEDGYTF
V gene: TRBV5-1
D gene: TRBD1
clone size: few
J gene: TRBJ1-2

CDR3 DNA: TGTGCCAGCAGCGTTACAGGGGTCTCTAACTATGGCTACACCTTC
CDR3 protein: CASSVTGVSNYGYTF
V gene: TRBV9
D gene: TRBD1
clone size: .
J gene: TRBJ1-2

CDR3 DNA: TGCAGCGTTGAAGTTGGGGGGGACTTCTACGGGGAGCTGTTTTTT
CDR3 protein: CSVEVGGDFYGELFF
V gene: TRBV29-1
D gene: TRBD2
clone size: .
J gene: TRBJ2-2

CDR3 DNA: TGTGCCAGCAGTGAATTAGCGGGGGGTAACGAGCAGTACTTC
CDR3 protein: CASSELAGGNEQYF
V gene: TRBV6-1
D gene: TRBD2
clone size: .
J gene: TRBJ2-7

CDR3 DNA: TGTGCCAGCAGGCGCGCGGGACAGGGGAACACTGAAGCTTTCTTT
CDR3 protein: CASRRAGQGNTEAFF
V gene: TRBV5-4
D gene: TRBD1
clone size: .
J gene: TRBJ1-1

CDR3 DNA: TGTGCCAGTAGTATAGGAGCGCCTAGGCGGGACACAGATACGCAGTATTTT
CDR3 protein: CASSIGAPRRDTDTQYF
V gene: TRBV19
D gene: .
clone size: .
J gene: TRBJ2-3

CDR3 DNA: TGCGCCAGCAGCCAACCCAGGGGTGACTATGGCTACACCTTC
CDR3 protein: CASSQPRGDYGYTF
V gene: TRBV4-1
D gene: .
clone size: .
J gene: TRBJ1-2

CDR3 DNA: TGTGCCAGCAGTGAATTCTCAGGAGGACCGATAACCAACTATGGCTACACCTTC
CDR3 protein: CASSEFSGGPITNYGYTF
V gene: TRBV25-1
D gene: .
clone size: .
J gene: TRBJ1-2

CDR3 DNA: TGTGCCAGCAGCTCAGGAACGTCTAGCGGGAGGGCCGTGGAGACCCAGTACTTC
CDR3 protein: CASSSGTSSGRAVETQYF
V gene: TRBV13
D gene: TRBD2
clone size: .
J gene: TRBJ2-5

CDR3 DNA: TGTGCCAGCAGCAGAGACAGGGGAGATGAGCAGTTCTTC
CDR3 protein: CASSRDRGDEQFF
V gene: TRBV6-1
D gene: TRBD1
clone size: once
J gene: TRBJ2-1

CDR3 DNA: TGTGCCAGCAGCTTAGTACTGTCTAGCGGGAGGGGATGGGAGCAGTACTTC
CDR3 protein: CASSLVLSSGRGWEQYF
V gene: TRBV7-2
D gene: TRBD2
clone size: .
J gene: TRBJ2-7

CDR3 DNA: TGTGCCAGCAGCGTAGGACTAGCGGAATTCACCGGGGAGCTGTTTTTT
CDR3 protein: CASSVGLAEFTGELFF
V gene: TRBV9
D gene: TRBD2
clone size: .
J gene: TRBJ2-2

CDR3 DNA: TGTGCCTGGGCAGAAACCGGGACAGGGTTTGGCTACACCTTC
CDR3 protein: CAWAETGTGFGYTF
V gene: TRBV30
D gene: TRBD1
clone size: .
J gene: TRBJ1-2

CDR3 DNA: TGTGCCACGGGGACAGGGTCTCGAGAGCAGTACTTC
CDR3 protein: CATGTGSREQYF
V gene: TRBV27
D gene: TRBD1
clone size: .
J gene: TRBJ2-7

CDR3 DNA: TGTGCCAGCAGCTTAGTAAGGGGAGAGCAGTTCTTC
CDR3 protein: CASSLVRGEQFF
V gene: TRBV7-2
D gene: .
clone size: .
J gene: TRBJ2-1

CDR3 DNA: TGTGCCAGCAGTTTTTCGTGGGGCCTGAACACTGAAGCTTTCTTT
CDR3 protein: CASSFSWGLNTEAFF
V gene: TRBV28
D gene: .
clone size: .
J gene: TRBJ1-1

CDR3 DNA: TGTGCCAGTAGTCGGGGACAGGGCTCCTACGAGCAGTACTTC
CDR3 protein: CASSRGQGSYEQYF
V gene: TRBV19
D gene: TRBD1
clone size: .
J gene: TRBJ2-7

CDR3 DNA: TGTGCCAGCAGTGAAGTGGGAGGGTACAATCAGCCCCAGCATTTT
CDR3 protein: CASSEVGGYNQPQHF
V gene: TRBV6-1
D gene: .
clone size: .
J gene: TRBJ1-5

CDR3 DNA: TGTGCCAGCAGCCCTATACTAGCGAGCACAGATACGCAGTATTTT
CDR3 protein: CASSPILASTDTQYF
V gene: TRBV14
D gene: TRBD2
clone size: .
J gene: TRBJ2-3

CDR3 DNA: TGTGCCAGCAATACAGCGGGAGGGGCAGATACGCAGTATTTT
CDR3 protein: CASNTAGGADTQYF
V gene: TRBV9
D gene: TRBD2
clone size: .
J gene: TRBJ2-3

CDR3 DNA: TGCGCCAGCAGCCAAGGTTTAGTCTCACCCCTCCACTTT
CDR3 protein: CASSQGLVSPLHF
V gene: TRBV4-1
D gene: .
clone size: .
J gene: TRBJ1-6

CDR3 DNA: TGTGCCAGCAGCACAAGAACCTCGTCCGGGACTAGCGCCTTGCACGAGCAGTACTTC
CDR3 protein: CASSTRTSSGTSALHEQYF
V gene: TRBV27
D gene: TRBD2
clone size: .
J gene: TRBJ2-7

CDR3 DNA: TGTGCCAGCAGCTTAGGGGCTCAGGGGACTAGTCTATTCGGGCAGTACTTC
CDR3 protein: CASSLGAQGTSLFGQYF
V gene: TRBV13
D gene: TRBD2
clone size: once
J gene: TRBJ2-7

CDR3 DNA: TGTGCCAGCAGTGAGGAGGCTACCCAGTACTTC
CDR3 protein: CASSEEATQYF
V gene: TRBV2
D gene: .
clone size: .
J gene: TRBJ2-5

CDR3 DNA: TGTGCCAGCAGCCCCCTGAGCGGGGGGGCCACAGATACGCAGTATTTT
CDR3 protein: CASSPLSGGATDTQYF
V gene: TRBV7-3
D gene: TRBD2
clone size: .
J gene: TRBJ2-3

CDR3 DNA: TGTGCCAGTACCACCGGGGACAGTCAAAACTATGAGCAGTTCTTC
CDR3 protein: CASTTGDSQNYEQFF
V gene: TRBV18
D gene: TRBD1
clone size: .
J gene: TRBJ2-1

CDR3 DNA: TGCGCCAGCAGCCAAGATAGAGCGGGAGCTCAGGGCGGGGAGCTGTTTTTT
CDR3 protein: CASSQDRAGAQGGELFF
V gene: TRBV4-1
D gene: TRBD2
clone size: .
J gene: TRBJ2-2

CDR3 DNA: TGTGCCAGCAGCTTAGCGAGGACTAGCGGGCCCGGGGAGCAGTTCTTC
CDR3 protein: CASSLARTSGPGEQFF
V gene: TRBV7-6
D gene: TRBD2
clone size: .
J gene: TRBJ2-1

CDR3 DNA: TGTGCCAGTAGTATAGGATCAGGGGAGTGGGATGAGCAGTTCTTC
CDR3 protein: CASSIGSGEWDEQFF
V gene: TRBV19
D gene: .
clone size: .
J gene: TRBJ2-1

CDR3 DNA: TGTGCCAGTCAGACGAACAGGGGATCCTACAATGAGCAGTTCTTC
CDR3 protein: CASQTNRGSYNEQFF
V gene: TRBV19
D gene: TRBD1
clone size: .
J gene: TRBJ2-1

CDR3 DNA: TGTGCCAGCAGCGTCGACGGGTATAGCAATCAGCCCCAGCATTTT
CDR3 protein: CASSVDGYSNQPQHF
V gene: TRBV9
D gene: .
clone size: .
J gene: TRBJ1-5

CDR3 DNA: TGTGCCAGCAGCCCCCCCGGACAGTTTCGTTCAGATACGCAGTATTTT
CDR3 protein: CASSPPGQFRSDTQYF
V gene: TRBV14
D gene: .
clone size: .
J gene: TRBJ2-3